A selection of T cell receptor beta chains follows, all from one sample in a study of blood T cell repertoires in COVID-19. Using immunoSEQ multiplex PCR, the repertoire was profiled, and TCRdb retains in-frame clones only, with some absent. The table includes some 87,000 clones, about 92% detected once. The specimen was peripheral blood. These receptors were obtained from a woman aged 55-69 years with active COVID-19. Each CDR3 is given with its conserved first and last residue. A D gene is named only where the DNA matches it firmly. A clone size is listed for some rows: how often the clone was seen (once, few, many), or a class if it is expanded.

cdr3_nt cdr3_aa d_call j_call v_call clone_size
TGTGCCAGCAGTGAATACACCTTTAGCGGGAGGTCTACAGATACGCAGTATTTT CASSEYTFSGRSTDTQYF TRBD2 TRBJ2-3 TRBV2 .
TGTGCCACCGAGGCTCCCGGGACAGTATACGAGCAGTACTTC CATEAPGTVYEQYF TRBD1 TRBJ2-7 TRBV27 .
TGTGCCAGCAGCGGGACTAGCGGCTACAATGAGCAGTTCTTC CASSGTSGYNEQFF TRBD2 TRBJ2-1 TRBV3-1/TRBV3-2 .
TGTGCCAGCAGCCCTAAAGGACTAGCGGGGGGGCCTGCCTACAATGAGCAGTTCTTC CASSPKGLAGGPAYNEQFF TRBD2 TRBJ2-1 TRBV5-4 once
TGTGCCAGCACTAGGACAGAGCAAGAGACCCAGTACTTC CASTRTEQETQYF . TRBJ2-5 TRBV12-3/TRBV12-4 .
TGTGCCAGCAGCGTTGACAGGAGCACAGATACGCAGTATTTT CASSVDRSTDTQYF . TRBJ2-3 TRBV9 .
TGTGCCAGCACCACCTTGAGAGATACGCAGTATTTT CASTTLRDTQYF . TRBJ2-3 TRBV28 .
TGCGCCAGCAGCCCACGACAGGGACCGTTAAGCGGCTACACCTTC CASSPRQGPLSGYTF TRBD1 TRBJ1-2 TRBV5-1 .
TGTGCCAGCAGCCGACGGGGGGACTCCTACGAGCAGTACTTC CASSRRGDSYEQYF TRBD2 TRBJ2-7 TRBV6-5 once
TGTGCCAGCAAGGCCCTAGCGGGGGGCTCCTACGAGCAGTACTTC CASKALAGGSYEQYF TRBD2 TRBJ2-7 TRBV27 .
TGTGCCAGTAACCCTACTAGTTACACCGGGGAGCTGTTTTTT CASNPTSYTGELFF . TRBJ2-2 TRBV19 .
TGTGCCAGCAGCCAGGCCGGGACAGGGGAAACCAATGAGCAGTTCTTC CASSQAGTGETNEQFF TRBD1 TRBJ2-1 TRBV28 .
TGCAGTGCTAGACTAAACAATGAGCAGTTCTTC CSARLNNEQFF . TRBJ2-1 TRBV20-1 .
TGTGCCTGGAGTCCTACCGGGACTTCGAACACCGGGGAGCTGTTTTTT CAWSPTGTSNTGELFF . TRBJ2-2 TRBV30 .
TGCAGCGTCGTCAGTATACAGGGCGGCAATGGCTACACCTTC CSVVSIQGGNGYTF . TRBJ1-2 TRBV29-1 .
TGCGCCAGCAGCGCCAGGGGGCAGGGAGAGACCCAGTACTTC CASSARGQGETQYF TRBD1 TRBJ2-5 TRBV5-1 .
TGTGCCAGCAGCCAAGATCGTGGGGGGTCTGGGGCCAACGTCCTGACTTTC CASSQDRGGSGANVLTF . TRBJ2-6 TRBV4-2 .
TGTGCCAGCAGCCTAGACAGGGCGGGTGAAGCTTTCTTT CASSLDRAGEAFF TRBD1 TRBJ1-1 TRBV7-8 .
TGTGCCAGCAGTCCGGGGACAGCCAATCAGCCCCAGCATTTT CASSPGTANQPQHF TRBD1 TRBJ1-5 TRBV28 .
TGTGCCAGCAGTTACTCGGGGGCAGATGGCTACACCTTC CASSYSGADGYTF . TRBJ1-2 TRBV6-2/TRBV6-3 .
TGTGCCAGCAGTCCGACAGGGGGCACTGGAAACACCATATATTTT CASSPTGGTGNTIYF TRBD1 TRBJ1-3 TRBV27 .
TGTGCCAGCAGCTTAGTGCAAGCGGGGGGTATTACCTACAATGAGCAGTTCTTC CASSLVQAGGITYNEQFF TRBD2 TRBJ2-1 TRBV7-6 .
TGTGCCAGCAGCGTAGACGTAGCGGACCAAGAGACCCAGTACTTC CASSVDVADQETQYF . TRBJ2-5 TRBV9 .
TGTGCCAGCAGCGCGGGGACCTACAGGGATACGCAGTATTTT CASSAGTYRDTQYF . TRBJ2-3 TRBV7-9 .
TGTGCCAGCAGCTTAGTAGGGGACAGTTACAATGAGCAGTTCTTC CASSLVGDSYNEQFF TRBD1 TRBJ2-1 TRBV11-3 .
TGCGCCAGCAGCCTGGACAGGCCAAAGCCCCTCCACTTT CASSLDRPKPLHF TRBD1 TRBJ1-6 TRBV4-3 .
TGTGCCAGCAGCGTACAGGGCCACTCTGGAAACACCATATATTTT CASSVQGHSGNTIYF . TRBJ1-3 TRBV9 .
TGTGCCAGCAGTGACTCGAGTTGGACGGGGGGCTACACCTTC CASSDSSWTGGYTF . TRBJ1-2 TRBV6-4 .
TGTGCCAGCAGTACCCGGGACAGGGAAGGGGAAAAACTGTTTTTT CASSTRDREGEKLFF TRBD1 TRBJ1-4 TRBV28 .
TGTGCCAGCAGCCACCGGACAGGGAGCGGGGTTAATTCACCCCTCCACTTT CASSHRTGSGVNSPLHF TRBD1 TRBJ1-6 TRBV3-1/TRBV3-2 .